Below, 13 T cell receptor beta chains from the same sample are listed, as sequenced in a study of cytomegalovirus exposure and HLA in healthy donors. This table comes from immunoSEQ multiplex PCR, and its TCRdb copy is limited to in-frame clones, with some not included. Here the sample spans about 200,000 clones, about 91% being singletons. The sample comprised PBMCs. The receptors stem from a woman younger than 35 in good health and CMV-seronegative.

This chain links TRBV6-1 with TRBJ2-2; 10 bases align to TRBD1. V lost 4 bases, J lost 6 bases, and 8 bases stayed unmatched. Germline V gene data show CDR1 as MNHNS and CDR2 as SASEGT. This CDR3 region has 16 residues. CDR3 loop: CASSGTPGQGPGELFF. The CDR3 DNA reads TGTGCCAGCAGTGGTACTCCGGGACAGGGGCCCGGGGAGCTGTTTTTT.

V usage is TRBV27 and J usage is TRBJ2-7; TRBD2 agrees at 11 bases. V trimming: 6 bases; J trimming: 6 bases; junction bases outside the gene matches: 7. The CDR3 is made up of 14 amino acids. Germline values: CDR1 MNHEY, CDR2 SMNVEV (reference sequence). In DNA form, the CDR3 reads TGTGCCAGCAGCCTGACTAGCGGGACTTCCGAGCAGTACTTC. This codes for CASSLTSGTSEQYF.

The chain's CDR3 is CASSLSGFTYEQYF. CDR3 sequence (DNA): TGTGCCAGCAGTTTGAGCGGTTTCACCTACGAGCAGTACTTC. V and J are TRBV28 and TRBJ2-7, with D tentatively TRBD2 (5 bases). This CDR3 comprises 14 residues. In germline, CDR1 is MDHEN, CDR2 SYDVKM. With 3 bases removed from V and 2 bases from J, the gap between germline ends came to 11 bases.

This clone was counted between two and nine times. The J gene is TRBJ2-7, the V gene TRBV2, with TRBD1 as a possible D gene (6 bases). V dropped 3 bases and J dropped 2 bases, with 11 bases sitting between them. The length of the CDR3 is 14 residues. Per the germline V gene, CDR1 is SNHLY and CDR2 is FYNNEI. The DNA of the CDR3 is TGTGCCAGCAGTGATATGGGGACACCCTACGAGCAGTACTTC. Protein sequence: CASSDMGTPYEQYF.

The J gene is TRBJ2-7, the V gene TRBV5-1; the match to TRBD1 covers 7 bases. This CDR3 has 14 amino acids. Trimming removed 4 bases from V and 5 bases from J; junction bases left unmatched: 9. Per germline, CDR1 SGHRS and CDR2 YFSETQ. The CDR3 is CASSHTRQGHEQYF. The CDR3 coding sequence is TGCGCCAGCAGCCACACTCGACAGGGCCACGAGCAGTACTTC.

The J gene is TRBJ2-3, the V gene TRBV30; TRBD2 is a possible D gene (6 bases). This CDR3 is built from 14 residues. Germline V CDR1 and CDR2: GTSNPN, SVGIG (reference sequence). Between the trimmed V and J ends, which lost 2 bases and 5 bases, there was a span of 14 bases. The DNA of the CDR3 is TGTGCCTGGAGTACCTGGGGAGGTGGAGATACGCAGTATTTT. As protein: CAWSTWGGGDTQYF.

The rearrangement links TRBV6-6 to TRBJ1-1; D might be TRBD1 (5 bases). Trimming took 2 bases from V and 5 from J, leaving 15 bases between them. Looked up from germline, CDR1 is MNHNY and CDR2 is SVGAGI (reference sequence). The CDR3 runs 15 residues. Here the CDR3 reads CASSYGEGRRTEAFF. The CDR3 nucleotides read TGTGCCAGCAGTTACGGTGAGGGGAGGCGGACTGAAGCTTTCTTT.

The rearrangement joins TRBV27 to TRBJ2-1, with D unclear. V gave up 5 bases and J gave up 5 bases, with 7 bases separating them. CDR1 and CDR2 (germline): MNHEY, SMNVEV (reference sequence). The CDR3 extends over 12 amino acids. The DNA for the CDR3 is TGTGCCAGCAGTCAACTTAACAATGAGCAGTTCTTC. It codes for CASSQLNNEQFF.

The rearrangement links TRBV5-6 to TRBJ2-1; 9 bases align to TRBD2. Germline V CDR1 and CDR2: SGHDT, YYEEEE. Trimming cost V 4 bases and J 9 bases; bases outside gene matches: 11. This CDR3 contains 15 residues. The CDR3 DNA follows: TGTGCCAGCAGCCCCCCGAGCGGGAGGTTTGGTGAGCAGTTCTTC. It specifies CASSPPSGRFGEQFF.

The chain combines TRBV7-6 with TRBJ1-3; TRBD1 agrees at 10 bases. Germline assignment: CDR1 SGHVS and CDR2 FNYEAQ. The CDR3 sequence is 16 residues long. V shed 4 bases, J shed 0 bases, and the junction held 3 bases outside the gene matches. The CDR3 is CASSSTGGLSGNTIYF. CDR3 bases: TGTGCCAGCAGCTCGACAGGGGGCCTCTCTGGAAACACCATATATTTT.

This clone was counted a few times. V and J are TRBV28 and TRBJ1-2; 10 bases line up with TRBD1. There are 13 residues in the CDR3. Trimming removed 3 bases from V and 6 bases from J; junction bases left unmatched: 1. Germline values: CDR1 MDHEN, CDR2 SYDVKM. The CDR3 nucleotides are TGTGCCAGCAGTTTGACAGGGGGCAATGGCTACACCTTC. Amino acids: CASSLTGGNGYTF.

The V call is TRBV4-1, the J call TRBJ2-2; possible D gene TRBD1, 6 bases. Germline loops: CDR1 MGHRA, CDR2 YSYEKL. The CDR3 extends over 15 amino acids. V was clipped by 4 bases and J by 1 base, with 10 bases between them. CDR3 in amino acids: CASSPPTGNTGELFF. The CDR3 DNA reads TGCGCCAGCAGCCCCCCGACAGGGAACACCGGGGAGCTGTTTTTT.

The V and J genes are TRBV27 and TRBJ2-1; D is perhaps TRBD2 (6 bases). Germline V lookup: CDR1 MNHEY, CDR2 SMNVEV (reference sequence). With 1 base removed from V and 6 bases from J, the gap between germline ends came to 7 bases. This CDR3 has 13 residues. The CDR3: CASSLWRGNEQFF. In DNA, the CDR3 is TGTGCCAGCAGTTTATGGAGGGGCAATGAGCAGTTCTTC.